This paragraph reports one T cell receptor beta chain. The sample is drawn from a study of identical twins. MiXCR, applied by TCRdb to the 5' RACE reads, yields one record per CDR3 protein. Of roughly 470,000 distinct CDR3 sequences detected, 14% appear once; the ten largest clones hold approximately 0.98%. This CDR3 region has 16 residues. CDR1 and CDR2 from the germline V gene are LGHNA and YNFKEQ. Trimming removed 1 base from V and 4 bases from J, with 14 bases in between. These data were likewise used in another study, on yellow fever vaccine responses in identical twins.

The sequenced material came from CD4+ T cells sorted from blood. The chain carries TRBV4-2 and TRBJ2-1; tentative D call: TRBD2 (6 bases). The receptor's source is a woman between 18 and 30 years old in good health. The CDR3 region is CASSQVLANSYNEQFF. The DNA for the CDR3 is TGTGCCAGCAGCCAAGTTCTAGCGAACTCATACAATGAGCAGTTCTTC.